These 9 T cell receptor beta chains share one sample of origin, sequenced in a study of blood T cell repertoires in COVID-19. The protocol was immunoSEQ multiplex PCR, while the TCRdb copy is restricted to in-frame clones and leaves out a portion. The data contain about 150,000 clones, 87% of them singletons. Sequencing was done on a sample of PBMCs or T cells enriched from blood (not recorded which). Receptors were obtained from a woman in her 40s who had been exposed to COVID-19.

V gene TRBV25-1 combines with J gene TRBJ2-2; a possible D gene is TRBD1 (6 bases). The length of the CDR3 is 15 residues. The germline V and J ends were trimmed by 4 bases and 6 bases, with 15 bases remaining between them. Germline lookup yields CDR1 MGHDK and CDR2 SYGVNS. The CDR3 protein is CASSAVYRESGELFF. The CDR3 nucleotides read TGTGCCAGCAGTGCCGTATACAGGGAATCCGGGGAGCTGTTTTTT.

V usage is TRBV24-1 and J usage is TRBJ2-2, with 11 positions matching TRBD1. The length of the CDR3 is 18 residues. Germline trimming cut 9 bases from V and 6 bases from J; bases unmatched to any gene: 17. CDR1 is KGHDR, CDR2 SFDVKD, per germline. The CDR3 sequence: CATYLHPGQGGIAGELFF. The DNA for the CDR3 is TGTGCCACCTACTTGCATCCGGGACAGGGGGGAATCGCCGGGGAGCTGTTTTTT.

The V and J genes are TRBV3-1 (or the pseudogene TRBV3-2) and TRBJ1-5; D uncertain. Germline CDR1 LGHDT, CDR2 YNNKEL (reference sequence). Trimming shortened V by 0 bases and J by 4 bases, and 16 bases separated the two germline ends. The CDR3 extends over 17 amino acids. CDR3 sequence (DNA): TGTGCCAGCAGCCAAGATCCCCCACTGACGGGGAATCAGCCCCAGCATTTT. Translated: CASSQDPPLTGNQPQHF.

This chain joins TRBV10-3 and TRBJ1-1; no reliable D call. Trimming removed 6 bases from V and 5 bases from J, with 7 bases in between. The CDR3 loop spans 11 amino acids. CDR1 and CDR2 (germline): ENHRY, SYGVKD. This CDR3 is CAIRSRTEAFF. DNA of the CDR3: TGTGCCATCAGAAGCAGGACTGAAGCTTTCTTT.

V gene TRBV15 combines with J gene TRBJ1-6, with TRBD1 matching over 7 bases. V gave up 0 bases and J gave up 15 bases; unmatched junction bases: 11. CDR1 is LNHNV and CDR2 is YYDKDF in the germline V gene (reference sequence). The CDR3 length is 15 residues. The CDR3 nucleotides read TGTGCCACCAGCAGAGACCGGGGACAGCCCTTTCTCCTCCACTTT. As protein: CATSRDRGQPFLLHF.

The V and J genes are TRBV29-1 and TRBJ2-5, with TRBD1 matching 8 bases. V trimming: 4 bases; J trimming: 5 bases; junction bases outside the gene matches: 6. The CDR3 extends over 13 amino acids. From germline, CDR1 is SQVTM and CDR2 ANQGSEA. The DNA of the CDR3 is TGCAGCGTTGCGGCAGGGGGCGTCGAGACCCAGTACTTC. It yields the protein CSVAAGGVETQYF.

V is TRBV2 and J is TRBJ1-2, with D uncertain. Germline loops: CDR1 SNHLY, CDR2 FYNNEI. The CDR3 is made up of 12 amino acids. Trimming pared 3 bases from V and 7 bases from J, leaving 9 bases between. CDR3 bases: TGTGCCAGCAGTGAGGCGACAACTGGCTACACCTTC. Amino acids: CASSEATTGYTF.

This clone was counted a single time. This chain links TRBV28 with TRBJ2-7, with D maybe TRBD1 (5 bases). Trimming stripped 1 base from V and 2 bases from J, with 6 bases between. There are 13 residues in the CDR3. Germline lookup yields CDR1 MDHEN and CDR2 SYDVKM. The CDR3 region has the DNA TGTGCCAGCAGTTTATCAGGGACCTACGAGCAGTACTTC. Amino acid sequence: CASSLSGTYEQYF.

The gene calls are TRBV5-6 and TRBJ2-1; D not certain. The V gene's germline CDR1 is SGHDT and CDR2 YYEEEE. The CDR3 is made up of 15 amino acids. V lost 5 bases and J lost 0, with 12 bases in between. The CDR3 protein is CASSLLLTSYNEQFF. CDR3 in DNA: TGTGCCAGCAGTCTGTTACTCACCTCCTACAATGAGCAGTTCTTC.